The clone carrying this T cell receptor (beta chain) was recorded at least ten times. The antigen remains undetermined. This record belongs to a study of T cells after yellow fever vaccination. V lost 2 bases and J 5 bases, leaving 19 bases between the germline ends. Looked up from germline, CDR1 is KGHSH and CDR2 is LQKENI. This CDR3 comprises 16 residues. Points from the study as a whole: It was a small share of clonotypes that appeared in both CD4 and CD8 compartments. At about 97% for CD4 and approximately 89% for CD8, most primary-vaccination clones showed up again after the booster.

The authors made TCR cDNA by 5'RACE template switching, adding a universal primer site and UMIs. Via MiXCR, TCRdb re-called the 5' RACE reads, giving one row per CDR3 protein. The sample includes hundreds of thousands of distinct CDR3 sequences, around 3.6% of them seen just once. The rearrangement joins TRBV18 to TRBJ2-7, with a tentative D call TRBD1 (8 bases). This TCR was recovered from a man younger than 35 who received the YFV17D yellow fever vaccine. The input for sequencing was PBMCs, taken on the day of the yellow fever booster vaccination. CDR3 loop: CASSPAGVPGGHEQYF. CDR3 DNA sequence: TGTGCCAGCTCACCAGCGGGGGTCCCAGGGGGCCACGAGCAGTACTTC.